Below, 10 T cell receptor beta chains from the same sample are listed, as sequenced in a study of T-cell reconstitution after alpha-beta-depleted transplantation in children. Preparation of the TCRbeta library involved a method that used unique molecular identifiers. TCRdb redid the calling of the PCR reads with MiXCR, one entry per CDR3 protein. The profile shows 550,000 to 800,000 distinct CDR3 sequences, around 14% of them singletons. The sample consisted of PBMCs, taken before TCRalphabeta/CD19-depleted stem cell transplant. These receptors were taken from a girl between 2 and 10 years old with congenital amegakaryocytic thrombocytopenia, due to receive a stem cell transplant.

This clonotype turned up a few times. The rearrangement uses TRBV7-2 and TRBJ2-3; possibly TRBD2 for D (5 bases). This CDR3 is built from 13 residues. With 5 bases removed from V and 6 bases from J, the gap between germline ends came to 12 bases. Per the germline V gene, CDR1 is SGHTA and CDR2 is FQGNSA. Here the CDR3 DNA reads TGTGCCAGCAGCGTTCCTAGCTTGGATACGCAGTATTTT. The encoded protein is CASSVPSLDTQYF.

The V and J genes are TRBV3-1 and TRBJ1-1; D might be TRBD1 (5 bases). V lost 4 bases and J 1 base, leaving 10 bases between the germline ends. CDR1 and CDR2 (germline): LGHDT, YNNKEL (reference sequence). The CDR3 contains 14 residues. CDR3 sequence: CASSRRDRNTEAFF. For the CDR3, the DNA is TGTGCCAGCAGCCGAAGAGACAGGAACACTGAAGCTTTCTTT.

This clonotype showed up many times. The chain has TRBV20-1 and TRBJ2-7, with D possibly being TRBD2 (6 bases). This CDR3 comprises 14 residues. Trimming shortened V by 6 bases and J by 2 bases, and 17 bases separated the two germline ends. Germline CDR1 reads DFQATT; CDR2 reads SNEGSKA (reference sequence). The CDR3 nucleotides read TGCAGTGCCGTCCCGCTAGCGAAAGCCTACGAGCAGTACTTC. It is translated as CSAVPLAKAYEQYF.

This chain connects TRBV7-9 to TRBJ1-1; maybe TRBD1 (5 bases). The CDR3 contains 15 residues. The V gene lost 2 bases and the J gene lost 6 bases, with 16 bases spanning the gap. Germline loops: CDR1 SEHNR, CDR2 FQNEAQ (reference sequence). CDR3 in DNA: TGTGCCAGCAGCTTATCTGTCGGGACCCTCCCTGAAGCTTTCTTT. The encoded protein is CASSLSVGTLPEAFF.

The chain couples TRBV7-2 to TRBJ1-2; D ambiguous. Germline V gene lookup returns CDR1 SGHTA and CDR2 FQGNSA. The CDR3 is 15 residues long. V lost 5 bases and J lost 6, with 19 bases in between. This chain's CDR3 is CASSLDIVLDHGYTF. Written as DNA, the CDR3 is TGTGCCAGCAGCCTAGACATCGTCCTGGATCATGGCTACACCTTC.

This rearrangement joins TRBV5-1 to TRBJ2-2; D is uncertain. Germline-derived CDR1 and CDR2 are SGHRS and YFSETQ. V lost 4 bases and J lost 1, with 11 bases in between. The CDR3 is 15 amino acids. Here the CDR3 DNA reads TGCGCCAGCAGCATCGACTCCCTGAACACCGGGGAGCTGTTTTTT. Translating it yields CASSIDSLNTGELFF.

Regarding this clonotype: A read error is possible here, since a much larger clone lies one base away. V gene TRBV29-1 combines with J gene TRBJ1-1, with D unclear. Trimming cost V 6 bases and J 7 bases, with 15 bases left between them. The CDR3 consists of 12 residues. Germline V lookup: CDR1 SQVTM, CDR2 ANQGSEA. The CDR3 loop is CSVTRGLVEAFF. CDR3 in DNA: TGCAGCGTGACCAGAGGGCTCGTTGAAGCTTTCTTT.

The table lists this clonotype with many counts. The gene calls are TRBV25-1 and TRBJ2-1, with TRBD2 as a possible D gene (5 bases). V dropped 5 bases and J dropped 3 bases, with 8 bases sitting between them. The CDR3 is made up of 13 amino acids. Germline CDR1 reads MGHDK; CDR2 reads SYGVNS. The CDR3 DNA reads as TGTGCCAGCAGTAAGGACTTCTACAATGAGCAGTTCTTC. Translated: CASSKDFYNEQFF.

This clonotype was counted ten times or more. The chain couples TRBV12-3 or TRBV12-4 to TRBJ2-3; 9 bases fit TRBD2. The CDR3 has 15 residues. V lost 7 bases to trimming and J lost 6 bases; unmatched junction nucleotides: 11. This CDR3 reads CASTSIIAGVDTQYF. For the CDR3, the DNA is TGTGCCAGCACCTCGATAATAGCGGGAGTGGATACGCAGTATTTT.

This clonotype was detected many times. The V gene is TRBV5-5, the J gene TRBJ2-3; 8 bases fit TRBD1. The CDR3 spans 15 residues. V shed 3 bases, J shed 1 base, and the junction held 4 bases outside the gene matches. CDR1 is SGHKS and CDR2 is YYEKEE in the germline V gene (reference sequence). The CDR3 is CASSYQDRGTDTQYF. CDR3 coding DNA: TGTGCCAGCAGCTATCAGGACAGGGGCACAGATACGCAGTATTTT.